These T cell receptor beta chains were read from a single sample in a study of shared clonotypes between healthy human individuals. Generated by immunoSEQ multiplex PCR, the TCRdb table keeps only in-frame clones and is missing some. Altogether some 2,400,000 clones are present, more than 90% being singletons, with the ten largest covering approximately 0.13%. The sequenced sample was naive CD4+ T cells sorted from blood. Source of these receptors: a man aged 18 to 29 in good health. Each CDR3 is given with its conserved first and last residue. Each record gives: D gene, V gene, clone size, J gene, CDR3 protein, CDR3 DNA. The D gene is left open where the match is weak. A row's size may be missing; if present it is once, few, many or a size class.

D gene: -
V gene: TRBV18
clone size: once
J gene: TRBJ2-2
CDR3 protein: CASSPAKITGELFF
CDR3 DNA: TGTGCCAGCTCACCAGCAAAAATAACCGGGGAGCTGTTTTTT

D gene: TRBD2
V gene: TRBV6-5
clone size: -
J gene: TRBJ2-7
CDR3 protein: CASSLLAGAYEQYF
CDR3 DNA: TGTGCCAGCAGTTTACTAGCGGGAGCCTACGAGCAGTACTTC

D gene: -
V gene: TRBV5-6
clone size: -
J gene: TRBJ2-2
CDR3 protein: CASSYGLNRAGGELFF
CDR3 DNA: TGTGCCAGCAGCTATGGGCTAAACCGCGCAGGAGGGGAGCTGTTTTTT

D gene: -
V gene: TRBV30
clone size: few
J gene: TRBJ1-1
CDR3 protein: CAWGITEAFF
CDR3 DNA: TGTGCCTGGGGGATTACTGAAGCTTTCTTT

D gene: -
V gene: TRBV5-1
clone size: -
J gene: TRBJ2-2
CDR3 protein: CASSSGPSNTGELFF
CDR3 DNA: TGCGCCAGCAGCTCCGGCCCGTCGAACACCGGGGAGCTGTTTTTT

D gene: TRBD1
V gene: TRBV5-1
clone size: -
J gene: TRBJ1-5
CDR3 protein: CASSLEPRDRGNQPQHF
CDR3 DNA: TGCGCCAGCAGCTTGGAGCCTCGGGACAGGGGCAATCAGCCCCAGCATTTT

D gene: -
V gene: TRBV28
clone size: -
J gene: TRBJ1-1
CDR3 protein: CASSPTGGDPEAFF
CDR3 DNA: TGTGCCAGCAGTCCCACGGGGGGGGATCCTGAAGCTTTCTTT

D gene: -
V gene: TRBV5-1
clone size: -
J gene: TRBJ2-1
CDR3 protein: CASRGPGAYNEQFF
CDR3 DNA: TGCGCCAGCAGGGGCCCCGGGGCCTACAATGAGCAGTTCTTC

D gene: -
V gene: TRBV5-1
clone size: -
J gene: TRBJ2-1
CDR3 protein: CASSLGPGSGEQFF
CDR3 DNA: TGCGCCAGCAGCTTGGGCCCGGGGTCGGGTGAGCAGTTCTTC

D gene: -
V gene: TRBV6-6
clone size: -
J gene: TRBJ1-6
CDR3 protein: CASRPEPPSLGSPLHF
CDR3 DNA: TGTGCCAGCAGACCCGAACCCCCCTCCTTGGGTTCACCCCTCCACTTT

D gene: TRBD2
V gene: TRBV19
clone size: -
J gene: TRBJ2-7
CDR3 protein: CASSRGLAVYEQYF
CDR3 DNA: TGTGCCAGTAGTAGGGGACTAGCGGTCTACGAGCAGTACTTC

D gene: -
V gene: TRBV11-2
clone size: -
J gene: TRBJ2-1
CDR3 protein: CASSPLGAGYNEQFF
CDR3 DNA: TGTGCCAGCAGCCCTCTCGGGGCTGGGTACAATGAGCAGTTCTTC